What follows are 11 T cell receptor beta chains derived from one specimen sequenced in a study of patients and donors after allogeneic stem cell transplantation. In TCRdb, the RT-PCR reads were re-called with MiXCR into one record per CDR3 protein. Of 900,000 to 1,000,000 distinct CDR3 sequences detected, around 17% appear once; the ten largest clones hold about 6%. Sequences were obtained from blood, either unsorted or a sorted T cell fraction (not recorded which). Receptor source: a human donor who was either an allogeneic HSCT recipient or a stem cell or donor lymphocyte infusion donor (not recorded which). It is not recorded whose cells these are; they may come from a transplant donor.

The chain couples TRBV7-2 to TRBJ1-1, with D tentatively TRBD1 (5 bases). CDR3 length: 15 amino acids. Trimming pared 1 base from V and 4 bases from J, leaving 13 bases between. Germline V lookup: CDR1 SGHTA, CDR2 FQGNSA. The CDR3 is CASSLEPSGTTEAFF. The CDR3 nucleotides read TGTGCCAGCAGCTTAGAGCCATCCGGGACCACTGAAGCTTTCTTT.

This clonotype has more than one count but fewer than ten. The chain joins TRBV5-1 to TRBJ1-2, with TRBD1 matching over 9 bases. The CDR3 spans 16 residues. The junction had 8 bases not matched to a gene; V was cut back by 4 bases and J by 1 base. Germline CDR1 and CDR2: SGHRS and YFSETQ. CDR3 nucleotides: TGCGCCAGCAGCCTTGGACAGGGGTCCCTTAACTATGGCTACACCTTC. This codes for CASSLGQGSLNYGYTF.

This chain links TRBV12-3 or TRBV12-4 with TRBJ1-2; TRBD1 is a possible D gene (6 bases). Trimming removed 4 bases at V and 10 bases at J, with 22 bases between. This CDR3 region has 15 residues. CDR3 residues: CASSSPLSGGASYTF. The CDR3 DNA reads TGTGCCAGCAGTTCACCACTTTCGGGGGGCGCATCCTACACCTTC.

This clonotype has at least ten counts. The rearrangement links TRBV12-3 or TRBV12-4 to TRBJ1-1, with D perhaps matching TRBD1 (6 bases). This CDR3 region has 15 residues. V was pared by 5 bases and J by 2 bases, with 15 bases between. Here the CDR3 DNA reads TGTGCCAGCAGTCCATCCAGGGGACCCAACACTGAAGCTTTCTTT. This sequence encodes CASSPSRGPNTEAFF.

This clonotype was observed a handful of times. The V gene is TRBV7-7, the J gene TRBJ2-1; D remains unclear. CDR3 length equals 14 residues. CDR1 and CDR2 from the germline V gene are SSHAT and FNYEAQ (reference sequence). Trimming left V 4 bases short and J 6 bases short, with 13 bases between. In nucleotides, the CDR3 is TGTGCCAGCAGCTCCACCCCCGCTTCCAATGAGCAGTTCTTC. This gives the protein CASSSTPASNEQFF. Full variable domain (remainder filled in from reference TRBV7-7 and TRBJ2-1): GAGVSQSPRYKVTKRGQDVTLRCDPISSHATLYWYQQALGQGPEFLTYFNYEAQPDKSGLPSDRFSAERPEGSISTLTIQRTEQRDSAMYRCASSSTPASNEQFFGPGTRLTVL.

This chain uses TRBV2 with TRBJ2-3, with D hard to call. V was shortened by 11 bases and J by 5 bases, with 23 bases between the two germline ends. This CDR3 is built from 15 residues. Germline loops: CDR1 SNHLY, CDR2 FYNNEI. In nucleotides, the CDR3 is TGTGCCTATCAAAAGGGTCTCGCCAGAGGAGATACGCAGTATTTT. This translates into CAYQKGLARGDTQYF. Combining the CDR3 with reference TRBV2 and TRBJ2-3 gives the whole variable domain EPEVTQTPSHQVTQMGQEVILRCVPISNHLYFYWYRQILGQKVEFLVSFYNNEISEKSEIFDDQFSVERPDGSNFTLKIRSTKLEDSAMYFCAYQKGLARGDTQYFGPGTRLTVL.

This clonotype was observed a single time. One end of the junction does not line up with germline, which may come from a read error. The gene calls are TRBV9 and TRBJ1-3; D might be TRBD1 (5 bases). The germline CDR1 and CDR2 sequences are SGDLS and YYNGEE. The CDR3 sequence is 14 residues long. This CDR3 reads CASSPSQGGNAIYF. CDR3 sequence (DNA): TGTGCCAGCAGCCCCTCGCAGGGTGGAAACGCCATATATTTT.

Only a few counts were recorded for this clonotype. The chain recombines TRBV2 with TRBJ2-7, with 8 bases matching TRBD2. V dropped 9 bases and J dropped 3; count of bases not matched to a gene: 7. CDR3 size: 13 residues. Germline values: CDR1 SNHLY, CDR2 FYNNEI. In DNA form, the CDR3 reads TGTGCCAGTCGAGCGGGAGACTTCTACGAGCAGTACTTC. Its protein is CASRAGDFYEQYF.

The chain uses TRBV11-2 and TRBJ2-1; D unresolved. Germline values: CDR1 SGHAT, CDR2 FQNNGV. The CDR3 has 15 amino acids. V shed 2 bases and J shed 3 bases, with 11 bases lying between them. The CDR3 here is CASSLPRRNYNEQFF. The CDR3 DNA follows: TGTGCCAGCAGCTTACCTCGGCGGAACTACAATGAGCAGTTCTTC. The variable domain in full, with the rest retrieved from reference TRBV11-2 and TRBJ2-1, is EAGVAQSPRYKIIEKRQSVAFWCNPISGHATLYWYQQILGQGPKLLIQFQNNGVVDDSQLPKDRFSAERLKGVDSTLKIQPAKLEDSAVYLCASSLPRRNYNEQFFGPGTRLTVL.

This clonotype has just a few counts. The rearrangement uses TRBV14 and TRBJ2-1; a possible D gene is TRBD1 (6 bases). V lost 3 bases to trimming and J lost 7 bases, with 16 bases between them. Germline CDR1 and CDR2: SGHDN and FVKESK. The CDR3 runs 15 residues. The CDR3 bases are TGTGCCAGCAGCCATTCACGAGGGGGTTTGAATGAGCAGTTCTTC. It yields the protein CASSHSRGGLNEQFF.

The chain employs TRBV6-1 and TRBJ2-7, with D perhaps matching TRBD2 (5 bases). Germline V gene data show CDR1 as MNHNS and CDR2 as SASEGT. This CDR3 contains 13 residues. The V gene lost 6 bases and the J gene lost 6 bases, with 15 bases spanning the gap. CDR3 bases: TGTGCCAGCAGGCCCACGGGGATTAGCGAGCAGTACTTC. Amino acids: CASRPTGISEQYF.